This TCR beta chain was found in a study of metastatic and nonmetastatic thyroid tumors. Study as a whole: Malignant and benign thyroid patients had repertoires compared in peripheral blood and tumor or nodule tissue.

The table lists this clone with many counts. Germline CDR1 reads MDHEN; CDR2 reads SYDVKM. V was cut by 2 bases and J by 4 bases, with 24 bases left in between. The CDR3 totals 19 residues. The entire patient cohort was treatment-naive prior to thyroid surgery. TCRdb re-called the PCR reads through MiXCR. The sample lists 34,000 or so clones, roughly 21% occurring once. The J gene is TRBJ1-5, the V gene TRBV28, with D hard to call. The receptor comes from a female donor with papillary thyroid cancer or a benign thyroid nodule (not recorded which). Some clones in this sample may be carry-over from other donors' samples. Material: blood. The CDR3 is CASSLIGYSHWEKNQPQHF. CDR3 in DNA: TGTGCCAGCAGTTTAATCGGGTATTCCCATTGGGAGAAAAATCAGCCCCAGCATTTT. Full variable domain (rest looked up from reference TRBV28 and TRBJ1-5): DVKVTQSSRYLVKRTGEKVFLECVQDMDHENMFWYRQDPGLGLRLIYFSYDVKMKEKGDIPEGYSVSREKKERFSLILESASTNQTSMYLCASSLIGYSHWEKNQPQHFGDGTRLSIL.